This TCR beta chain was sequenced for a study of blood T cell repertoires in COVID-19. Study-level information: Specimens from acute and convalescent COVID-19 originated in the United States, Italy and Spain.

Germline V CDR1 and CDR2: SNHLY, FYNNEI. Trimming cost V 6 bases and J 5 bases; bases outside gene matches: 7. The CDR3 has 15 residues. This clone was detected only once. Study members were between roughly 18 and 100 years old and lived in 20 to 30 US regions. Authors' processing steps: Reference gene primer amplification in the assay estimated nucleated cell counts. Produced via immunoSEQ multiplex PCR; TCRdb's table is partial and in-frame only. V, J and clone size are those of that table, while D and trimming were read from the DNA. The sample lists a few hundred thousand clones; 91% were seen once.

The sequence derives from a human donor in a cohort exposed to, infected with or recovered from COVID-19 (not recorded which). The donor label of this sample is uncertain. What was sequenced was PBMCs or T cells enriched from blood (not recorded which). The chain employs TRBV2 and TRBJ2-2, with 9 bases aligning to TRBD1. In DNA, the CDR3 is TGTGCCAGCAGCTTCCGGGACAGGGTAACCGGGGAGCTGTTTTTT. This codes for CASSFRDRVTGELFF. The variable domain in full, completed from reference TRBV2 and TRBJ2-2, reads EPEVTQTPSHQVTQMGQEVILRCVPISNHLYFYWYRQILGQKVEFLVSFYNNEISEKSEIFDDQFSVERPDGSNFTLKIRSTKLEDSAMYFCASSFRDRVTGELFFGEGSRLTVL.